The 26 T cell receptor beta chains presented below share a single source sample, sequenced in a study of blood T cell repertoires in COVID-19. Generated by immunoSEQ multiplex PCR, the TCRdb table keeps only in-frame clones and is missing some. Here the sample spans around 170,000 clones, approximately 90% being singletons. The source material was peripheral blood. All receptors come from a woman in her thirties with active or convalescent COVID-19.

The chain recombines TRBV28 with TRBJ2-1, with TRBD1 identical over 10 bases. The germline CDR1 and CDR2 sequences are MDHEN and SYDVKM. V shed 6 bases and J 10 bases; nucleotides not matched to a gene: 3. The CDR3 consists of 12 residues. DNA of the CDR3: TGTGCCAGCAGAAGACAGGGGGCGGAGCAGTTCTTC. As protein: CASRRQGAEQFF.

This clone was recorded a few times. The chain uses TRBV15 and TRBJ2-1, with 7 bases lining up with TRBD2. Per the germline V gene, CDR1 is LNHNV and CDR2 is YYDKDF (reference sequence). After removal of 4 bases from V and 7 bases from J, the junction contained 10 bases not matched to a gene. This CDR3 spans 15 amino acids. The DNA of the CDR3 is TGTGCCACCAGCATGCGAAGCGGGGTAAATAATGAGCAGTTCTTC. Translating it yields CATSMRSGVNNEQFF.

The rearrangement links TRBV15 to TRBJ1-2; D might be TRBD1 (5 bases). Germline V gene lookup returns CDR1 LNHNV and CDR2 YYDKDF (reference sequence). There are 19 residues in the CDR3. V shed 0 bases and J shed 0 bases, with 20 bases lying between them. Written as DNA, the CDR3 is TGTGCCACCAGCAGAGATTTCGGGCAGGGAAGTTTTTCTAACTATGGCTACACCTTC. This encodes CATSRDFGQGSFSNYGYTF.

This clone has more than one count but fewer than ten. This rearrangement joins TRBV2 to TRBJ1-2; 12 positions agree with TRBD1. V dropped 7 bases and J dropped 6; count of bases not matched to a gene: 9. The CDR3 consists of 15 residues. The germline V gene encodes CDR1 SNHLY and CDR2 FYNNEI. The CDR3 region is CASNARDRGLNGYTF. The CDR3 nucleotides are TGTGCCAGCAACGCAAGGGACAGGGGGCTTAATGGCTACACCTTC.

The genes are TRBV7-2 and TRBJ2-1; the match to TRBD2 covers 9 bases. From germline, CDR1 is SGHTA and CDR2 FQGNSA. The CDR3 totals 16 residues. The V gene end was trimmed by 3 bases and the J gene end by 2 bases; junction bases not matched to a gene: 5. In DNA, the CDR3 is TGTGCCAGCAGCTTTAATCTAGCGGGACCCTACAATGAGCAGTTCTTC. This translates into CASSFNLAGPYNEQFF. Full variable domain (remainder filled in from reference TRBV7-2 and TRBJ2-1): GAGVSQSPSNKVTEKGKDVELRCDPISGHTALYWYRQSLGQGLEFLIYFQGNSAPDKSGLPSDRFSAERTGGSVSTLTIQRTQQEDSAVYLCASSFNLAGPYNEQFFGPGTRLTVL.

CDR3 residues: CASRPGSGNTIYF. The DNA for the CDR3 is TGTGCCAGCAGGCCGGGGTCGGGAAACACCATATATTTT. V usage is TRBV3-1 (or the pseudogene TRBV3-2) and J usage is TRBJ1-3; D is ambiguous. Trimming cost V 6 bases and J 4 bases, with 10 bases left between them. CDR1 and CDR2 (germline): LGHDT, YNNKEL (reference sequence). This CDR3 has 13 amino acids.

This rearrangement joins TRBV29-1 to TRBJ2-5; weak D call: TRBD1 (6 bases). In germline, CDR1 is SQVTM, CDR2 ANQGSEA. The CDR3 is 12 residues long. Trimming shortened V by 8 bases and J by 5 bases, and 15 bases separated the two germline ends. The CDR3 loop is CSSQGRGETQYF. The CDR3 nucleotides are TGCAGCTCACAGGGTCGTGGGGAGACCCAGTACTTC.

The chain recombines TRBV13 with TRBJ2-7; 9 bases map to TRBD1. J lost 3 bases, V lost 1 base, and 7 bases had no gene match. Per the germline V gene, CDR1 is PRHDT and CDR2 is FYEKMQ (reference sequence). The length of the CDR3 is 16 residues. CDR3 residues: CASSLVKRTGDYEQYF. As DNA, the CDR3 is TGTGCCAGCAGCTTAGTTAAAAGGACAGGGGACTACGAGCAGTACTTC.

The V and J genes are TRBV2 and TRBJ2-5, with 9 positions matching TRBD2. Germline CDR1 is SNHLY and CDR2 is FYNNEI. The CDR3 is 16 residues long. V lost 0 bases, J lost 5 bases, and 7 bases stayed unmatched. The CDR3 DNA follows: TGTGCCAGCAGTGAAGCGTGGGTAGCGGGGGTGGAGACCCAGTACTTC. As protein: CASSEAWVAGVETQYF.

This clone has a single count. V and J are TRBV19 and TRBJ2-2; 13 bases line up with TRBD2. Germline V gene sequence: CDR1 LNHDA, CDR2 SQIVND (reference sequence). The V segment lost 4 bases and the J segment 4 bases; nucleotides outside the gene matches: 3. The CDR3 totals 16 residues. The CDR3 reads CASSTRLAGGTGELFF. The CDR3 DNA follows: TGTGCCAGTAGTACAAGACTAGCGGGGGGCACCGGGGAGCTGTTTTTT.

This clone has only a few counts. The chain has TRBV11-2 and TRBJ1-2; unclear D gene. There are 13 residues in the CDR3. The V end lost 10 bases, the J end lost 6 bases, and 18 bases lay between the germline ends. The germline V gene has CDR1 SGHAT and CDR2 FQNNGV. This CDR3 is CATDPIPGDGYTF. Here the CDR3 DNA reads TGTGCCACCGACCCGATCCCAGGTGATGGCTACACCTTC. The variable domain in full, with the rest retrieved from reference TRBV11-2 and TRBJ1-2, is EAGVAQSPRYKIIEKRQSVAFWCNPISGHATLYWYQQILGQGPKLLIQFQNNGVVDDSQLPKDRFSAERLKGVDSTLKIQPAKLEDSAVYLCATDPIPGDGYTFGSGTRLTVV.

This sequence joins TRBV15 and TRBJ2-7; no clear D. The CDR3 spans 13 residues. Germline V CDR1 and CDR2: LNHNV, YYDKDF (reference sequence). Trimming removed 0 bases at V and 10 bases at J, with 13 bases between. The CDR3 bases are TGTGCCACCAGCAGAGATAGCTTCCAACTCCAGTACTTC. This codes for CATSRDSFQLQYF.

The gene calls are TRBV12-3 or TRBV12-4 and TRBJ2-2; no clear D. Trimming shortened V by 2 bases and J by 5 bases, and 6 bases separated the two germline ends. The CDR3 is 13 residues long. This chain's CDR3 is CASSLIGTGELFF. DNA of the CDR3: TGTGCCAGCAGTTTAATCGGTACCGGGGAGCTGTTTTTT.

This chain links TRBV3-1 (or the pseudogene TRBV3-2) with TRBJ1-5; TRBD1 matches at 12 bases. CDR1 is LGHDT and CDR2 is YNNKEL in the germline V gene (reference sequence). The V gene end was trimmed by 4 bases and the J gene end by 3 bases; junction bases not matched to a gene: 7. This CDR3 contains 17 residues. In DNA form, the CDR3 reads TGTGCCAGCAGCCCCCGCGGGACAGGGGGCCCCAATCAGCCCCAGCATTTT. It specifies CASSPRGTGGPNQPQHF.

In its sample, this clone was seen once. The V and J genes are TRBV7-8 and TRBJ2-5, with TRBD1 matching over 9 bases. This CDR3 is built from 14 residues. V dropped 4 bases and J dropped 2; count of bases not matched to a gene: 2. Germline-derived CDR1 and CDR2 are SGHVS and FQNEAQ. CDR3: CASSSGQGQETQYF. The DNA of the CDR3 is TGTGCCAGCAGCTCGGGACAGGGTCAAGAGACCCAGTACTTC.

The gene calls are TRBV29-1 and TRBJ2-1; TRBD2 matches at 15 bases. Germline lookup yields CDR1 SQVTM and CDR2 ANQGSEA. The CDR3 runs 15 residues. V lost 3 bases and J lost 7; bases outside the gene matches: 4. The chain's CDR3 is CSVEGTSGRSNEQFF. In nucleotides, the CDR3 is TGCAGCGTTGAGGGGACTAGCGGGAGGAGTAATGAGCAGTTCTTC.

This clone was counted between two and nine times. This chain links TRBV28 with TRBJ2-7, with 9 bases matching TRBD1. V dropped 4 bases and J dropped 5; count of bases not matched to a gene: 9. Germline-derived CDR1 and CDR2 are MDHEN and SYDVKM. The CDR3 has 15 amino acids. In nucleotides, the CDR3 is TGTGCCAGCAGTTCCACCGGGACAGGGTCGAACGAGCAGTACTTC. This gives the protein CASSSTGTGSNEQYF. The full variable domain, its missing parts supplied by reference TRBV28 and TRBJ2-7, is DVKVTQSSRYLVKRTGEKVFLECVQDMDHENMFWYRQDPGLGLRLIYFSYDVKMKEKGDIPEGYSVSREKKERFSLILESASTNQTSMYLCASSSTGTGSNEQYFGPGTRLTVT.

The chain couples TRBV11-3 to TRBJ1-1, with no clear D. Germline V gene data show CDR1 as SGHNT and CDR2 as YENEEA. This CDR3 is 13 amino acids long. The V gene lost 5 bases and the J gene lost 4 bases, with 11 bases spanning the gap. The CDR3 loop reads CASSPRPGTEAFF. In DNA, the CDR3 is TGTGCCAGCAGCCCCCGCCCCGGCACTGAAGCTTTCTTT.

The gene calls are TRBV19 and TRBJ2-7; no reliable D call. The V end was cut by 4 bases, the J end by 2 bases, with 12 bases between. Per germline, CDR1 LNHDA and CDR2 SQIVND (reference sequence). The CDR3 runs to 14 residues. The CDR3 region is CASSSSTLPYEQYF. The CDR3 nucleotides read TGTGCCAGTAGTAGTAGTACGCTTCCCTACGAGCAGTACTTC.

V and J are TRBV27 and TRBJ2-4; TRBD1 agrees at 9 bases. Germline V CDR1 and CDR2: MNHEY, SMNVEV (reference sequence). The CDR3 is made up of 16 amino acids. Trimming removed 4 bases from V and 3 bases from J; junction bases left unmatched: 7. CDR3 in amino acids: CASSSYRTGVKNIQYF. The CDR3 region has the DNA TGTGCCAGCAGTTCCTACCGGACAGGGGTCAAAAACATTCAGTACTTC.

This chain joins TRBV25-1 and TRBJ1-2; D remains ambiguous. Germline values: CDR1 MGHDK, CDR2 SYGVNS. Deletions cut 4 bases from V and 1 base from J, with 4 bases between. The length of the CDR3 is 12 residues. The CDR3 coding sequence is TGTGCCAGCAGTGTAGTTAACTATGGCTACACCTTC. As protein: CASSVVNYGYTF.

V gene TRBV16 combines with J gene TRBJ1-5; 8 bases are a match to TRBD1. Germline CDR1 reads KGHSY; CDR2 reads FQNENV. Trimming removed 7 bases from V and 2 bases from J; junction bases left unmatched: 4. The CDR3 consists of 14 residues. For the CDR3, the DNA is TGTGCCAGCAAGACGACAGGGGGCAATCAGCCCCAGCATTTT. Encoded protein: CASKTTGGNQPQHF.

This sequence joins TRBV5-4 and TRBJ1-1, with D perhaps matching TRBD1 (6 bases). Trimming pared 1 base from V and 4 bases from J, leaving 11 bases between. In germline, CDR1 is SGHNT, CDR2 YYREEE (reference sequence). The CDR3 extends over 14 amino acids. The CDR3: CASSLLGRGTEAFF. DNA of the CDR3: TGTGCCAGCAGCTTGCTGGGCAGGGGCACTGAAGCTTTCTTT.

The V gene is TRBV3-1 (or the pseudogene TRBV3-2), the J gene TRBJ2-2; 7 bases agree with TRBD1. The CDR3 sequence is 14 residues long. Germline values: CDR1 LGHDT, CDR2 YNNKEL (reference sequence). J lost 1 base, V lost 5 bases, and 1 base had no gene match. CDR3 bases: TGTGCCAGCAGCTGGGACAGGAACACCGGGGAGCTGTTTTTT. Amino acids: CASSWDRNTGELFF.

The chain is built from TRBV10-1 and TRBJ2-1; 11 bases line up with TRBD1. Losses at the gene ends were 0 bases for V and 3 bases for J; bases not matched to a gene: 1. CDR1 and CDR2 (germline): WNHNN, SYGVQD (reference sequence). CDR3 length: 16 amino acids. CDR3 nucleotide sequence: TGCGCCAGCAGTGAGTCGGGACAGGGGGACTACAATGAGCAGTTCTTC. It translates to CASSESGQGDYNEQFF.

This rearrangement joins TRBV27 to TRBJ2-1, with D maybe TRBD2 (7 bases). Trimming shortened V by 0 bases and J by 4 bases, and 10 bases separated the two germline ends. The CDR3 is 15 amino acids. CDR1 and CDR2 (germline): MNHEY, SMNVEV (reference sequence). CDR3 nucleotides: TGTGCCAGCAGTTTATCGGGGGGGCCGTACAATGAGCAGTTCTTC. Amino acid sequence: CASSLSGGPYNEQFF.